The T cell receptor beta chain described here comes from a study of blood T cell repertoires in COVID-19. Study-level background: PBMCs, B-cell-depleted T cells, or T cells were the source of the cDNA or gDNA that made up the material.

Under the authors' procedure: Estimation of nucleated cell counts relied on the amplification of reference gene primers. Sequenced by immunoSEQ multiplex PCR; TCRdb stores in-frame clones only, minus some. The D gene and trimming were derived from the DNA, and the V and J assignments and clone size from that table. Of 150,000 to 180,000 clones in the sample, about 80% were seen once. Deletions cut 3 bases from V and 6 bases from J, with 7 bases between. CDR1 and CDR2 from the germline V gene are SGHTA and FQGNSA. The CDR3 totals 12 residues. The V gene is TRBV7-2, the J gene TRBJ2-3; D remains ambiguous. Sequencing was done on a sample of peripheral blood. The receptor was isolated from a woman aged 55-69 years with acute or convalescent COVID-19. The CDR3 DNA follows: TGTGCCAGCAGCTTTAGTGCCGATACGCAGTATTTT. It codes for CASSFSADTQYF.